The entry that follows covers one TCR beta chain sequence. This clonotype has a handful of counts. This clone's antigen is unknown. No base quality information exists; no much larger clone differs at one position. This sample was sequenced with an Illumina NovaSeq 6000. TCRalpha and TCRbeta cDNA libraries were constructed by 5'RACE with constant-segment primers, with sample barcodes and unique molecular identifiers being introduced. RNA was extracted from every sample with Trizol reagent. Libraries were amplified in two PCR steps, with a second sample barcode and Illumina TruSeq adapters added in the second step. Sequencing of libraries was performed on an Illumina NovaSeq with 2 x 150 bp paired-end reads. The study's processing was this. The reads were demultiplexed and collapsed into UMI-guided consensus sequences using migec v1.2.7. Using mixcr v2.1.11, the UMI consensuses were aligned to TRA and TRB V and J templates and assembled into clonotypes. Clonotypes were classified as expanded or contracted when called significant by both edgeR and NoisET, with noise models trained on biological replicates. For edgeR calls, the cutoffs were a false discovery rate-adjusted p below 0.01 and a log2 fold-change threshold of 1. As an exploratory analysis of dynamics, max-normalized trajectories of the 1000 most abundant clonotypes were examined by PCA with hierarchical clustering. Each responding clone was given a CD4 or CD8 phenotype based on the CD4+ and CD8+ repertoires, which had been sequenced separately. TCRdb applied fastp at Q25 and MiXCR to the public reads, then kept only in-frame beta chains. For every CDR3 protein sequence, its rows merge into one entry that carries the most common genes and DNA. The V and J calls follow TCRdb's processing rather than the paper's. The sample data list hundreds of thousands of distinct CDR3 sequences, and around 27% of these were observed just once. The ten largest make up about 14% of the sample.

This specimen belongs to a study of T-cell memory formation after mild COVID-19 (dated by TCRdb to about 2021). Some background on the complete study: Most TCR sequence clusters were specific to one of the two donors. In a couple of donors, T-cell clones that expanded and contracted after mild COVID-19 were followed by sequencing TCRalpha and TCRbeta repertoires longitudinally. Two young, previously healthy adult volunteers, one female and one male, were included in the cohort. Study-wide findings and limitations: Clones that contracted from day 15 to 85 showed balanced CD4/CD8 phenotypes, whereas a second wave of clones that expanded from day 15 to 37 leaned towards CD4+. Some responding clones were detected in pre-infection memory, which suggested that pre-existing cross-reactive memory T cells had joined the SARS-CoV-2 response. SARS-CoV-2 specificity of the second-wave clones peaking on day 37 was not confirmed. Contracting CD4+ clones were located mainly in the CM and EM memory subsets, whereas CD8+ clones were found to be enriched in EMRA. The study included only two mild cases, and larger cohorts that include severe cases with pre-infection samples were judged to be necessary.

Ficoll-Paque density gradient centrifugation was the method used to isolate PBMCs. According to the germline V gene, CDR1 reads KGHDR and CDR2 reads SFDVKD. V and J lose 0 bases and 3 bases, and a span of 3 bases separates them. The CDR3 spans 13 residues, from the cysteine through the phenylalanine. Only the CDR3 DNA stays, 39 bases, in frame from base 1. The sequence came from an adult woman who had mild COVID-19 (a few samples of this study predate the infection). The sample titles of this study are shuffled in the database, so cell type and time point are left out; the donor was told from shared clones. The sequenced sample was PBMCs or a T cell subset sorted from them (not recorded which). In this chain, TRBV24-1 is recombined with TRBJ2-3, with no confidently assigned D gene. The CDR3 is CATSDLTTDTQYF. Read as DNA, the sequence is TGTGCCACCAGTGATTTGACGACAGATACGCAGTATTTT.